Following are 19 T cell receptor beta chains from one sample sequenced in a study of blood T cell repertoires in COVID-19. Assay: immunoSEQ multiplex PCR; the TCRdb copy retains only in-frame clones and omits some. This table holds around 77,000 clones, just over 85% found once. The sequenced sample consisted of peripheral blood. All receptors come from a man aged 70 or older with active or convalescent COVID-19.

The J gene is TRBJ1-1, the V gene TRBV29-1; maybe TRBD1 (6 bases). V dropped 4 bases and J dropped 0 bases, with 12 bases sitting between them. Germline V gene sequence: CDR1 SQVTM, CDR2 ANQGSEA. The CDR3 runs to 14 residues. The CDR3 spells CSVGVRGVNTEAFF. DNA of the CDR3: TGCAGCGTTGGTGTCAGGGGCGTGAACACTGAAGCTTTCTTT.

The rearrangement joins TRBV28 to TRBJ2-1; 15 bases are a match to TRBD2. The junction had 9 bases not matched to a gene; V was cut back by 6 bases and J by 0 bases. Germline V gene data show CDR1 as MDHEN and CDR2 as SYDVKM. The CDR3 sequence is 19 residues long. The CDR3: CASRQAGLAGGTSYNEQFF. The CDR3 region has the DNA TGTGCCAGCAGACAAGCGGGACTAGCGGGGGGAACCTCCTACAATGAGCAGTTCTTC.

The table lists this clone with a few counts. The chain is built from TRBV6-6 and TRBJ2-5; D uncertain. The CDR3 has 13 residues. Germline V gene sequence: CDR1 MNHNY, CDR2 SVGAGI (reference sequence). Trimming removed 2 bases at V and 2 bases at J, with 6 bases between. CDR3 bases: TGTGCCAGCAGTTACACCAGGCAAGAGACCCAGTACTTC. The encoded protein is CASSYTRQETQYF.

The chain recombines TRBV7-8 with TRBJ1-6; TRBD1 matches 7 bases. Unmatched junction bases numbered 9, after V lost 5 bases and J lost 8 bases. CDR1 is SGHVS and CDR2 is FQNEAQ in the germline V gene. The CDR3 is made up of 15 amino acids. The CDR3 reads CASSDPRDRYSPLHF. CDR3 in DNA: TGTGCCAGCAGCGACCCCCGGGACAGATATTCACCCCTCCACTTT.

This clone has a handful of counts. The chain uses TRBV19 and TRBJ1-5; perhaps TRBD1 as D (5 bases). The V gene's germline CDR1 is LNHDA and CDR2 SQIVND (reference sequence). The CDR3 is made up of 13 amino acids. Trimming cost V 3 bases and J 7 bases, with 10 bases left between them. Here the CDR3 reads CASSIRVGQPQHF. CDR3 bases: TGTGCCAGTAGTATCAGGGTCGGGCAGCCCCAGCATTTT.

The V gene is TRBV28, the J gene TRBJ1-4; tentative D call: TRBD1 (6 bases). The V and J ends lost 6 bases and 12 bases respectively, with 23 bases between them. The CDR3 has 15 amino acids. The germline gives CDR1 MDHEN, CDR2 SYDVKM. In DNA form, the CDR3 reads TGTGCCAGCAGGCTAGAAGACAGGTTGGGTGAGGAACTGTTTTTT. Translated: CASRLEDRLGEELFF. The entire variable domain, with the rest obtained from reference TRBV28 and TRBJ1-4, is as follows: DVKVTQSSRYLVKRTGEKVFLECVQDMDHENMFWYRQDPGLGLRLIYFSYDVKMKEKGDIPEGYSVSREKKERFSLILESASTNQTSMYLCASRLEDRLGEELFFGSGTQLSVL.

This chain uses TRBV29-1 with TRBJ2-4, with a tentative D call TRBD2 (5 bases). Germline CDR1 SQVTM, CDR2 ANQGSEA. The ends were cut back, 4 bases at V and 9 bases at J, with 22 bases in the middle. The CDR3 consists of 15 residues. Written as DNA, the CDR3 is TGCAGCGTTGGTCGGGATGATCGGGGTAAGGGCATTCAGTACTTC. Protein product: CSVGRDDRGKGIQYF.

DNA of the CDR3: TGTGCCAGCAGTTCTCGACTAGTATTAACCTACGAGCAGTACTTC. Its protein is CASSSRLVLTYEQYF. The rearrangement joins TRBV28 to TRBJ2-7; perhaps TRBD2 as D (6 bases). The germline V gene has CDR1 MDHEN and CDR2 SYDVKM. This CDR3 region has 15 residues. V gave up 4 bases and J gave up 2 bases, with 15 bases separating them. The whole variable domain, remainder taken from reference TRBV28 and TRBJ2-7, is DVKVTQSSRYLVKRTGEKVFLECVQDMDHENMFWYRQDPGLGLRLIYFSYDVKMKEKGDIPEGYSVSREKKERFSLILESASTNQTSMYLCASSSRLVLTYEQYFGPGTRLTVT.

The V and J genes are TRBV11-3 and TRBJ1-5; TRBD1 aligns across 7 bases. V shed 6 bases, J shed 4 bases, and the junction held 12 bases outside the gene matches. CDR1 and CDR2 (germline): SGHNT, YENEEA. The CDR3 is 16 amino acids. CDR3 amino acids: CASRPTRDRPNQPQHF. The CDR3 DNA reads TGTGCCAGCAGACCGACCCGGGACAGACCAAATCAGCCCCAGCATTTT.

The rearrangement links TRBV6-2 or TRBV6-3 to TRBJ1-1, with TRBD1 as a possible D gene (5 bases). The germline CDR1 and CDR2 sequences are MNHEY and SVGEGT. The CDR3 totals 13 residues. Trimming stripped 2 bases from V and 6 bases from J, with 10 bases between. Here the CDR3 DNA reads TGTGCCAGCAGTTACCGGGGGAGGGCTGAAGCTTTCTTT. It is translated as CASSYRGRAEAFF.

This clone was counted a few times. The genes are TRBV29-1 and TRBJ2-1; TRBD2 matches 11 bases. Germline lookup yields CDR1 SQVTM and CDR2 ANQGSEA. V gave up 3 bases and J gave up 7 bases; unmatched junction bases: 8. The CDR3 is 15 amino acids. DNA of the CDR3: TGCAGCGTTGAGGGGCTAGCGGGAGGAGTGAATGAGCAGTTCTTC. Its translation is CSVEGLAGGVNEQFF.

In DNA form, the CDR3 reads TGTGCCAGCAGTCCCGACAGGGGGTTTACCGGGGAGCTGTTTTTT. Translation: CASSPDRGFTGELFF. The chain joins TRBV28 to TRBJ2-2; 9 positions agree with TRBD1. In germline, CDR1 is MDHEN, CDR2 SYDVKM. After removal of 5 bases from V and 5 bases from J, the junction contained 6 bases not matched to a gene. The CDR3 is 15 residues long. Supplemented by reference TRBV28 and TRBJ2-2, the full variable domain reads DVKVTQSSRYLVKRTGEKVFLECVQDMDHENMFWYRQDPGLGLRLIYFSYDVKMKEKGDIPEGYSVSREKKERFSLILESASTNQTSMYLCASSPDRGFTGELFFGEGSRLTVL.

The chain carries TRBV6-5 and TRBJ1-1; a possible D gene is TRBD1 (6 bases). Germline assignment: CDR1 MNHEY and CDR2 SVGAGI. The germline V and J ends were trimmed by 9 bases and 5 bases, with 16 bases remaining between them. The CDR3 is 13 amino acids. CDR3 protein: CASGGGPGTEAFF. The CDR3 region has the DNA TGTGCCAGTGGGGGGGGGCCGGGGACTGAAGCTTTCTTT.

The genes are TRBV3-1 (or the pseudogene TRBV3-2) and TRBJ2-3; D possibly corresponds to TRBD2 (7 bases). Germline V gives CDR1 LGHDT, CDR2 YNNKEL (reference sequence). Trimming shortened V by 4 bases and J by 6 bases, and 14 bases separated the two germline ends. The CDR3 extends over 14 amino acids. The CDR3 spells CASSPLGGADTQYF. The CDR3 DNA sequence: TGTGCCAGCAGCCCCTTGGGGGGGGCGGATACGCAGTATTTT.

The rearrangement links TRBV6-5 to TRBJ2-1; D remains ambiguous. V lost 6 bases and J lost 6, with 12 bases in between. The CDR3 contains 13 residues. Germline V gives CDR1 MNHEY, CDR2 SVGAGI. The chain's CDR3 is CASSQVTPNEQFF. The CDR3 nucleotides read TGTGCCAGCAGCCAGGTCACACCCAATGAGCAGTTCTTC.

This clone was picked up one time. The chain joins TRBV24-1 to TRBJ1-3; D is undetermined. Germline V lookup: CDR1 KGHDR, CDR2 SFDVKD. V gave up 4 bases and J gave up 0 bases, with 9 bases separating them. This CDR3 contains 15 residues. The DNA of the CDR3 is TGTGCCACCAGTGAGGCGGGCGACTCTGGAAACACCATATATTTT. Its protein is CATSEAGDSGNTIYF.

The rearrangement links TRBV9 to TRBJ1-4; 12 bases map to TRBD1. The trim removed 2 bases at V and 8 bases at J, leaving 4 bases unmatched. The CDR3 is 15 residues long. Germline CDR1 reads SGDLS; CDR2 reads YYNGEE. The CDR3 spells CASSVGQGAAEKLFF. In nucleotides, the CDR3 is TGTGCCAGCAGCGTGGGACAGGGGGCGGCGGAAAAACTGTTTTTT.

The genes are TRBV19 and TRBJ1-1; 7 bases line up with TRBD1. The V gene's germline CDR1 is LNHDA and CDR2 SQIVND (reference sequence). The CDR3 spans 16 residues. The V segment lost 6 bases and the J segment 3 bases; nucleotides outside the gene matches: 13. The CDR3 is CASSRGSGTVYTEAFF. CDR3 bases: TGTGCCAGTAGCCGGGGTTCCGGGACAGTATACACTGAAGCTTTCTTT.

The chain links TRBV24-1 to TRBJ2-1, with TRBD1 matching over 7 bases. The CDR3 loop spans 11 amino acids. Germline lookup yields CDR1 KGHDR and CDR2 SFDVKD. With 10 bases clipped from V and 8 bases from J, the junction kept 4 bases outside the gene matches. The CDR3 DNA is TGTGCCACGAGGGGGCTCTATGAGCAGTTCTTC. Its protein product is CATRGLYEQFF.